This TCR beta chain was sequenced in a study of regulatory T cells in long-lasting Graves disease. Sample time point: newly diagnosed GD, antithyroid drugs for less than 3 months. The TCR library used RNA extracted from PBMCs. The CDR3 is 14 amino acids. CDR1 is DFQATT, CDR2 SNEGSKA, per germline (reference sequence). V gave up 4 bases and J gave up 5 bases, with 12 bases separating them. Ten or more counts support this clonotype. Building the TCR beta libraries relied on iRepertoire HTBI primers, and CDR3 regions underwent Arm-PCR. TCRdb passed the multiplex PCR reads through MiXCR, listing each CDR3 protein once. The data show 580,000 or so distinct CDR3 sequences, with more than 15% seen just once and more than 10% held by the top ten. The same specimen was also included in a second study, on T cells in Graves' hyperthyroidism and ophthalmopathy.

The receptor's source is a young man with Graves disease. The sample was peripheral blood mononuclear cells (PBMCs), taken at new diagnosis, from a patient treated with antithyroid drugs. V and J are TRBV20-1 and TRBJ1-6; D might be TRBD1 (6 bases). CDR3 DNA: TGCAGTGCTACCCGGACAGTTCATAATTCACCCCTCCACTTT. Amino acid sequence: CSATRTVHNSPLHF.